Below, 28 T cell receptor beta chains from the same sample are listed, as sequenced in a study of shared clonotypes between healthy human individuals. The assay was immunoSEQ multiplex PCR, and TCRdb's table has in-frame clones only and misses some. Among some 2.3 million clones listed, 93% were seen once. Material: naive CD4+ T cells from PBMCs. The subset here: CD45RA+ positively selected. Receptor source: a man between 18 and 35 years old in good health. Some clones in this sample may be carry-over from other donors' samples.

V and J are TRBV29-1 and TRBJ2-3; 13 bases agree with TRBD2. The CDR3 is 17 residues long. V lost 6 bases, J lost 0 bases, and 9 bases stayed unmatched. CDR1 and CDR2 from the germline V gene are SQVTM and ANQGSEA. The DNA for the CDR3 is TGCAGCGTCCAAGGGACTAGCGGGAACCCTAGCACAGATACGCAGTATTTT. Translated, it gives CSVQGTSGNPSTDTQYF.

The CDR3 protein is CASSLSQTGSETQYF. The CDR3 nucleotides read TGCGCCAGCAGCTTGAGCCAGACAGGGTCAGAGACCCAGTACTTC. This rearrangement joins TRBV5-1 to TRBJ2-5; the match to TRBD1 covers 7 bases. The V and J ends lost 1 base and 4 bases, in that order; junction bases with no gene match: 7. Germline-derived CDR1 and CDR2 are SGHRS and YFSETQ. The CDR3 totals 15 residues. The full variable domain, with the rest looked up from reference TRBV5-1 and TRBJ2-5, is KAGVTQTPRYLIKTRGQQVTLSCSPISGHRSVSWYQQTPGQGLQFLFEYFSETQRNKGNFPGRFSGRQFSNSRSEMNVSTLELGDSALYLCASSLSQTGSETQYFGPGTRLLVL.

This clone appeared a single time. The CDR3 DNA sequence: TGTGCCAGCAGTGCGACAGGGCTGATTAGCACTGAAGCTTTCTTT. Translating it yields CASSATGLISTEAFF. The chain employs TRBV6-1 and TRBJ1-1; 7 bases map to TRBD1. V lost 4 bases and J lost 4; bases outside the gene matches: 9. CDR3 length: 15 amino acids. The germline V gene encodes CDR1 MNHNS and CDR2 SASEGT.

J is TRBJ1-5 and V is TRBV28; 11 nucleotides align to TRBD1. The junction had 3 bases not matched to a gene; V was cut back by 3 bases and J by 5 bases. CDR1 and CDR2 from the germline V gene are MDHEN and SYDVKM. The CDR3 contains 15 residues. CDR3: CASSLGTGGHQPQHF. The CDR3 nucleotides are TGTGCCAGCAGTTTGGGGACAGGGGGACATCAGCCCCAGCATTTT. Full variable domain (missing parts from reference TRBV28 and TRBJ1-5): DVKVTQSSRYLVKRTGEKVFLECVQDMDHENMFWYRQDPGLGLRLIYFSYDVKMKEKGDIPEGYSVSREKKERFSLILESASTNQTSMYLCASSLGTGGHQPQHFGDGTRLSIL.

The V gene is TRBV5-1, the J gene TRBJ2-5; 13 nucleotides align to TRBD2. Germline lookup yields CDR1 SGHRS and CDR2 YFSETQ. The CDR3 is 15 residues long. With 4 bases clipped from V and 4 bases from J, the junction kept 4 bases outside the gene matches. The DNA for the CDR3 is TGCGCCAGCAGCATGACTAGCGGGAGGATAGAGACCCAGTACTTC. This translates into CASSMTSGRIETQYF.

The CDR3 spells CASSYSGRGSGANVLTF. The CDR3 bases are TGCGCCAGCAGCTATAGCGGGAGGGGCTCTGGGGCCAACGTCCTGACTTTC. V usage is TRBV5-1 and J usage is TRBJ2-6; 11 bases fit TRBD2. V dropped 3 bases and J dropped 0; count of bases not matched to a gene: 2. CDR3 length: 17 residues. Germline lookup yields CDR1 SGHRS and CDR2 YFSETQ.

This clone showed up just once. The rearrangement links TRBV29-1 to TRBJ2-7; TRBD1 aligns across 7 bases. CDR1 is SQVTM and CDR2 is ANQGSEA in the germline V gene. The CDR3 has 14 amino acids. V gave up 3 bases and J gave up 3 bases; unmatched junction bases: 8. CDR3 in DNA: TGCAGCGTTGAGGGGAATAGACAGGGCTACGAGCAGTACTTC. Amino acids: CSVEGNRQGYEQYF.

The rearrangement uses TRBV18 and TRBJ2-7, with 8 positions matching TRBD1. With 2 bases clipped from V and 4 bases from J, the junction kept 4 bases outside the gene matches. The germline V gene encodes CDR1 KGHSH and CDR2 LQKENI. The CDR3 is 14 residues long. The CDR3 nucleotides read TGTGCCAGCTCACCAGCGACAGGGGAGTACGAGCAGTACTTC. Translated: CASSPATGEYEQYF. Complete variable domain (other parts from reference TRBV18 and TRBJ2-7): NAGVMQNPRHLVRRRGQEARLRCSPMKGHSHVYWYRQLPEEGLKFMVYLQKENIIDESGMPKERFSAEFPKEGPSILRIQQVVRGDSAAYFCASSPATGEYEQYFGPGTRLTVT.

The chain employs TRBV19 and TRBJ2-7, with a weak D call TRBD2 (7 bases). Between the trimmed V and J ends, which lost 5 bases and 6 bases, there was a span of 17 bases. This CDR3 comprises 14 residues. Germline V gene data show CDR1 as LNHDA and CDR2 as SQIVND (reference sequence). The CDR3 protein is CASSQGGGPTEQYF. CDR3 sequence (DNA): TGTGCCAGTAGTCAAGGGGGAGGGCCGACCGAGCAGTACTTC.

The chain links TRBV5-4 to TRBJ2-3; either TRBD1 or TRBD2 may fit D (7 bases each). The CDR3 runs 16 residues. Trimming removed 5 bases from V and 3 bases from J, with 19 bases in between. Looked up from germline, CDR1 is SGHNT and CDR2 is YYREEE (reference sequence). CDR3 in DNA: TGTGCCAGCAGGCCCCTCCAGGGGGGGGAAACAGATACGCAGTATTTT. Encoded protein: CASRPLQGGETDTQYF.

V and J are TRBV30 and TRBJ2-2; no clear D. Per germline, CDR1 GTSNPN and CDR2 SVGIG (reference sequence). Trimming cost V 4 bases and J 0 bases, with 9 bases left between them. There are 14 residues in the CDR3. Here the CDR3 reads CAWIADTNTGELFF. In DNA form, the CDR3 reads TGTGCCTGGATAGCTGACACGAACACCGGGGAGCTGTTTTTT.

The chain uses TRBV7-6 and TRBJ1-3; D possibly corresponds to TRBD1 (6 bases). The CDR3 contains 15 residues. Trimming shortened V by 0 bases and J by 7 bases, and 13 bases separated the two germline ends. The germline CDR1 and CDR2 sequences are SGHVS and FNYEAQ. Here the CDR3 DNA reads TGTGCCAGCAGCTTAGCGCGAGGCAGGGGCAACACCATATATTTT. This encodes CASSLARGRGNTIYF.

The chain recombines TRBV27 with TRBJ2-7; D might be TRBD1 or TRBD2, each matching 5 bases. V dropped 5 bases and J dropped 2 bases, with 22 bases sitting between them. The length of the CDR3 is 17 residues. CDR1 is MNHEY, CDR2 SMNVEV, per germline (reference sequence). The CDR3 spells CASSPRALGELAYEQYF. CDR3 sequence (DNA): TGTGCCAGCAGTCCCAGGGCGTTGGGGGAGCTCGCCTACGAGCAGTACTTC.

CDR3 loop: CASSSNPQGQRGNYGYTF. The CDR3 DNA follows: TGTGCCAGCAGCTCCAACCCTCAGGGCCAAAGGGGTAACTATGGCTACACCTTC. The chain joins TRBV28 to TRBJ1-2; D is possibly TRBD1 (5 bases). This CDR3 comprises 18 residues. Per germline, CDR1 MDHEN and CDR2 SYDVKM. The V gene lost 6 bases and the J gene lost 1 base, with 24 bases spanning the gap.

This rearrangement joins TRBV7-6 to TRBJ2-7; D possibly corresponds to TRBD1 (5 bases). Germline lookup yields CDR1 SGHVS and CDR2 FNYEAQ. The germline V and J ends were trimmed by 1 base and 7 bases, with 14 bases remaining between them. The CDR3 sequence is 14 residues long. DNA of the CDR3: TGTGCCAGCAGCTTAGGGGTAGGGGCAGAGGAGCAGTACTTC. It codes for CASSLGVGAEEQYF.

This CDR3 is CAIEQAYNEQFF. The CDR3 nucleotides read TGTGCCATAGAACAGGCATACAATGAGCAGTTCTTC. The chain recombines TRBV7-2 with TRBJ2-1; maybe TRBD1 (5 bases). Germline values: CDR1 SGHTA, CDR2 FQGNSA. The CDR3 sequence is 12 residues long. Trimming shortened V by 10 bases and J by 4 bases, and 11 bases separated the two germline ends.

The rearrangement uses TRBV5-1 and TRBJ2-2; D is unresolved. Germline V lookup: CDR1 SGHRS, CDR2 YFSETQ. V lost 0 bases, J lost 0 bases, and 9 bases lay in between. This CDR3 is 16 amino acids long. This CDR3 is CASSLGYRTNTGELFF. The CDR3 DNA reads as TGCGCCAGCAGCTTGGGCTACCGAACGAACACCGGGGAGCTGTTTTTT.

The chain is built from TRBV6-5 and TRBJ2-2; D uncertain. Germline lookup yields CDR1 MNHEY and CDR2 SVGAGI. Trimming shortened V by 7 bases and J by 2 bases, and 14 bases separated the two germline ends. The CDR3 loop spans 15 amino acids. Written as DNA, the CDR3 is TGTGCCAGCAACAATTTAGGCGTCAACACCGGGGAGCTGTTTTTT. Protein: CASNNLGVNTGELFF.

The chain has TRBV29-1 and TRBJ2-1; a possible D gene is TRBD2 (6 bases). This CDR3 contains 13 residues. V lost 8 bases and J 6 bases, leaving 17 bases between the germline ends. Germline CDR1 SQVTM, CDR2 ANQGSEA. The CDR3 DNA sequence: TGCAGCCTCAGCGGGCCGGACCCCAATGAGCAGTTCTTC. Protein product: CSLSGPDPNEQFF.

The CDR3 DNA follows: TGTGCCAGCAGGCCGACTAGCGGGAGCCCCAAGGAGTTCTTC. Protein product: CASRPTSGSPKEFF. The rearrangement joins TRBV11-2 to TRBJ2-1, with 12 bases fitting TRBD2. V dropped 6 bases and J dropped 14; count of bases not matched to a gene: 11. The CDR3 sequence is 14 residues long. Germline V lookup: CDR1 SGHAT, CDR2 FQNNGV. Using reference TRBV11-2 and TRBJ2-1 for the parts outside the CDR3, the full variable domain is EAGVAQSPRYKIIEKRQSVAFWCNPISGHATLYWYQQILGQGPKLLIQFQNNGVVDDSQLPKDRFSAERLKGVDSTLKIQPAKLEDSAVYLCASRPTSGSPKEFFGPGTRLTVL.

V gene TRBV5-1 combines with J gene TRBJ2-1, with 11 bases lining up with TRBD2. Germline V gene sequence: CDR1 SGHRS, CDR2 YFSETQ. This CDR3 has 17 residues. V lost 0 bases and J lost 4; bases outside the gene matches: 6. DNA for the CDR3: TGCGCCAGCAGCTTGGGACTAGCGGGAACACTGTACAATGAGCAGTTCTTC. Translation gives CASSLGLAGTLYNEQFF.

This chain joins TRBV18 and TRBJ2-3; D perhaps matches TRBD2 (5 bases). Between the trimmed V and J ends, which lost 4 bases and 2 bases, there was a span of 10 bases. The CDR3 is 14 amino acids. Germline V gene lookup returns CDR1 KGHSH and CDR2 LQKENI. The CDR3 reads CASSQSGVTDTQYF. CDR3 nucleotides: TGTGCCAGCTCACAGTCCGGGGTCACAGATACGCAGTATTTT. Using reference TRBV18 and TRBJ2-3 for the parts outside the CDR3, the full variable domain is NAGVMQNPRHLVRRRGQEARLRCSPMKGHSHVYWYRQLPEEGLKFMVYLQKENIIDESGMPKERFSAEFPKEGPSILRIQQVVRGDSAAYFCASSQSGVTDTQYFGPGTRLTVL.

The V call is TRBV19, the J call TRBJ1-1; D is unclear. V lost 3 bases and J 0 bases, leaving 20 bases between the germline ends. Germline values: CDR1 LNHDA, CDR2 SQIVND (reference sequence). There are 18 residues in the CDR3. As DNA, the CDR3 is TGTGCCAGTAGTATTACCCCCGGGTATAGAGGAGTGAACACTGAAGCTTTCTTT. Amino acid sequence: CASSITPGYRGVNTEAFF.

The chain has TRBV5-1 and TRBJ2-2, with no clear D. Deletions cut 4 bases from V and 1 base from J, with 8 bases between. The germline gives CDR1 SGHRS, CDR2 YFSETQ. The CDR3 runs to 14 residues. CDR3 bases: TGCGCCAGCAGCACACAGCAGAACACCGGGGAGCTGTTTTTT. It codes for CASSTQQNTGELFF.

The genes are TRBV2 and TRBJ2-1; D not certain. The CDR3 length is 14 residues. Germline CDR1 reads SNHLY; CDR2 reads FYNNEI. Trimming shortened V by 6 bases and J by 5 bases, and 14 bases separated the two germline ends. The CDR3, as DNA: TGTGCCAGCAGGGTCCAAGCGCAGAACAATGAGCAGTTCTTC. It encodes CASRVQAQNNEQFF.

CDR3 loop: CASSFGGTVWFF. CDR3 sequence (DNA): TGTGCCAGCAGCTTCGGCGGTACTGTCTGGTTCTTC. The chain combines TRBV5-6 with TRBJ2-1; D is undetermined. Germline V CDR1 and CDR2: SGHDT, YYEEEE. V was cut by 2 bases and J by 15 bases, with 15 bases left in between. CDR3 size: 12 residues.

CDR3 sequence: CASRGSSQDGYTF. The CDR3 nucleotides read TGTGCCAGCAGAGGCTCCAGTCAAGATGGCTACACCTTC. The chain joins TRBV25-1 to TRBJ1-2; the D is unclear. The CDR3 totals 13 residues. Trimming stripped 6 bases from V and 6 bases from J, with 14 bases between. CDR1 is MGHDK, CDR2 SYGVNS, per germline.

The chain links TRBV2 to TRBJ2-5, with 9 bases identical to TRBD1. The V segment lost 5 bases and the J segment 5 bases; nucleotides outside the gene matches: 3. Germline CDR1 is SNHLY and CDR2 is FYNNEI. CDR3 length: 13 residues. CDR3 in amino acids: CASSRDRAETQYF. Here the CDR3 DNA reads TGTGCCAGCAGTCGGGACAGGGCGGAGACCCAGTACTTC.